The TCR beta chain described here comes from a study of CD8 T cells in Susac syndrome (dated by TCRdb to between 2018 and 2021). At the level of the whole study: Whether CD8+ T cell activation and differentiation in Susac syndrome was antigen driven was tested using repertoire sequencing. CD8+ T cell repertoire clonality was compared between some 13 healthy donors, some 14 Susac syndrome patients and around 16 multiple sclerosis patients. On the study overall, not on this receptor specifically: The number of individuals in the TCR sequencing and HLA analysis was recognized as being relatively small.

Peripheral blood CD8+ and CD4+ T cells from healthy donors, Susac syndrome patients and multiple sclerosis patients were profiled using high-throughput TCR beta sequencing. Multiple sclerosis controls were treatment-naive patients with stable or active relapsing-remitting disease fulfilling revised McDonald criteria. Bulk CD8+ and CD4+ T cells were purified magnetically by negative isolation, whereas CD8+ TEMRA cells were enriched by FACS. Blood was drawn into EDTA tubes, processed within 24 hours, and PBMCs were isolated by density gradient centrifugation. PBMCs destined for TCR sequencing were cryopreserved in liquid nitrogen and later thawed in a 37 °C water bath. The sorted or isolated CD4+, CD8+ and CD8+ TEMRA cells reached a purity of at least 90%. RNA was extracted using the RNeasy kit, and roughly 0.5 to 1 ug of the RNA was reverse transcribed with random hexamers. The immunoSEQ multiplex PCR assay, covering 54 Vbeta and 13 Jbeta segments, was used to amplify TCR beta CDR3 regions. Bias from PCR amplification was corrected by using a synthetic template baseline for primer optimization and for computational correction. In the source study's methods: Only productive sequences were kept, with reads annotated to V, D and J genes according to IMGT and analyzed in immunoSEQ Analyzer. Clonality was calculated as one minus the Shannon entropy normalized by log2 of the number of productive unique sequences. For each patient and control, public and private clones were evaluated among the 100 most prevalent clones. Susac-specific clones were defined as absent from healthy and MS cohorts, around 1,000 published viral clones and other ImmuneACCESS disease sequences. TCRdb redid the processing of the public reads, applying fastp at Q25 and MiXCR, and retained in-frame beta chains. Rows with one shared CDR3 protein collapse into an entry with the most common genes and DNA. The V and J calls were not made by the authors but by TCRdb's processing. The sample records 200,000 or so distinct CDR3 sequences, roughly 90% of which are singletons. Of the sample, around 0.15% falls within the top ten clones.

In the case of this clonotype: The antigen this receptor binds is unknown. No base quality information exists; no much larger clone differs at one position.

Per the germline V gene, SGHAT is the CDR1 and FQNNGV is the CDR2. Ends trimmed: V by 4 bases, J by 4 bases; bases unmatched to a gene: 8. Inclusive of the bounding cysteine and phenylalanine, the CDR3 is 17 residues long. Left in the record is the CDR3 DNA by itself, 51 bases read in frame from the first base. The sequence came from a human donor with multiple sclerosis. The receptor chain draws on TRBV11-2 and TRBJ2-3, with 13 bases in between that match TRBD2. Material for sequencing was CD8+ T cells from PBMCs. The nucleotides read TGTGCCAGCAGCTCCCCTACTAGCGGGGGGGGTGCAGATACGCAGTATTTT. The resulting protein is CASSSPTSGGGADTQYF.